This is a list of T cell receptor beta chains from one sample in a study of control samples from healthy donors and cancer patients. Profiled with immunoSEQ multiplex PCR; TCRdb holds only in-frame clones, not every one. The sample yields approximately 160,000 clones, about 91% seen once. Sequencing was performed on blood. The receptors were sampled from a woman in her 40s in good health. Both conserved end residues are part of each CDR3. The D gene is left open where the match is weak. Size tells how often a clone was seen (once, few, many) or the class of an expanded clone, and some rows leave it out.

TRBV2,14,TRBJ1-2,once,TRBD1,CASSAQGRGYGYTF,TGTGCCAGCAGTGCACAGGGGAGGGGATATGGCTACACCTTC
TRBV19,20,TRBJ1-5,-,TRBD1,CASSISPGQGVLIGNQPQHF,TGTGCCAGTAGTATCTCCCCGGGACAGGGTGTTTTAATTGGCAATCAGCCCCAGCATTTT
TRBV4-1,18,TRBJ1-2,once,TRBD1,CASSQVGQGAEWDYGYTF,TGCGCCAGCAGCCAAGTGGGGCAGGGGGCGGAGTGGGACTATGGCTACACCTTC
TRBV10-3,13,TRBJ2-5,-,-,CAMGTEYQETQYF,TGTGCCATGGGGACGGAGTACCAAGAGACCCAGTACTTC
TRBV5-4,16,TRBJ2-1,once,TRBD2,CASSSQSGGLYNEQFF,TGTGCCAGCAGCTCTCAGAGCGGGGGACTGTACAATGAGCAGTTCTTC
TRBV5-5,13,TRBJ2-1,once,TRBD1,CASSPGTGGHQFF,TGTGCCAGCAGCCCAGGGACAGGGGGCCATCAGTTCTTC
TRBV18,16,TRBJ1-3,-,-,CASSPTAGKAGNTIYF,TGTGCCAGCTCCCCCACGGCGGGGAAGGCCGGAAACACCATATATTTT
TRBV19,12,TRBJ2-7,-,TRBD1,CATRQGHYEQYF,TGTGCCACGCGACAGGGCCACTACGAGCAGTACTTC
TRBV6-5,14,TRBJ2-2,-,-,CASCGTHNTGELFF,TGTGCCAGCTGCGGGACACACAACACCGGGGAGCTGTTTTTT
TRBV7-9,15,TRBJ1-4,-,TRBD1,CASSPPNRGGEKLFF,TGTGCCAGCAGCCCACCCAACAGGGGAGGTGAAAAACTGTTTTTT
TRBV5-1,16,TRBJ2-1,-,-,CASSPEARGLYNEQFF,TGCGCCAGCAGCCCCGAGGCACGGGGGTTATACAATGAGCAGTTCTTC
TRBV5-1,15,TRBJ1-2,-,TRBD1,CASSLATSTGYGYTF,TGCGCCAGCAGCTTGGCGACGTCGACAGGGTATGGCTACACCTTC
TRBV18,13,TRBJ2-7,-,-,CASSRNRETEQYF,TGTGCCAGCTCCCGCAACAGGGAGACCGAGCAGTACTTC
TRBV2,14,TRBJ2-2,few,-,CASRRTEATGELFF,TGTGCCAGCAGGAGGACAGAGGCCACCGGGGAGCTGTTTTTT
TRBV7-9,17,TRBJ1-3,-,-,CASSLVGAGRKGNTIYF,TGTGCCAGCAGCTTAGTAGGAGCAGGGAGAAAGGGAAACACCATATATTTT
TRBV5-1,15,TRBJ2-5,-,-,CASSSLGFAQETQYF,TGCGCCAGCAGCTCCCTAGGTTTCGCCCAAGAGACCCAGTACTTC
TRBV3-1/TRBV3-2,12,TRBJ2-7,-,-,CASSQEVYEQYF,TGTGCCAGCAGCCAAGAAGTCTACGAGCAGTACTTC
TRBV6-6,15,TRBJ1-5,-,TRBD1,CASSYGQGENQPQHF,TGTGCCAGCAGTTACGGACAGGGGGAAAATCAGCCCCAGCATTTT
TRBV5-1,15,TRBJ2-3,-,-,CASSYGGGGTDTQYF,TGCGCCAGCAGCTACGGGGGCGGGGGCACAGATACGCAGTATTTT
TRBV7-7,16,TRBJ1-5,few,-,CASSLRFRSFNQPQHF,TGTGCCAGCAGCCTCAGATTTAGGAGTTTCAATCAGCCCCAGCATTTT
TRBV5-1,13,TRBJ1-6,-,-,CASSQEVDSPLHF,TGCGCCAGCAGCCAGGAGGTGGACTCACCCCTCCACTTT
TRBV5-4,14,TRBJ2-7,-,-,CASSLFARENEQYF,TGTGCCAGCAGCTTGTTCGCCAGGGAAAACGAGCAGTACTTC
TRBV5-6,19,TRBJ2-3,-,-,CASSLEFGTSPGRTDTQYF,TGTGCCAGCAGCTTGGAATTTGGAACTAGCCCCGGTCGCACAGATACGCAGTATTTT
TRBV7-3,18,TRBJ2-3,-,TRBD2,CASSPGTSGGLSLSTQYF,TGTGCCAGCAGCCCGGGGACTAGCGGGGGGCTCTCACTGTCTACGCAGTATTTT
TRBV19,16,TRBJ1-6,once,-,CASSIDINTYNSPLHF,TGTGCCAGTAGTATCGACATAAACACCTATAATTCACCCCTCCACTTT
TRBV6-5,14,TRBJ1-1,-,-,CACQISRFFTEAFF,TGTGCCTGCCAGATAAGCCGTTTTTTCACTGAAGCTTTCTTT
TRBV19,14,TRBJ1-4,-,-,CASSSYSGPEKLFF,TGTGCCAGTAGTTCATACTCAGGGCCAGAAAAACTGTTTTTT
TRBV12-3/TRBV12-4,13,TRBJ1-2,-,-,CASTNSFNYGYTF,TGTGCCAGCACGAACAGTTTTAACTATGGCTACACCTTC
TRBV5-1,15,TRBJ2-4,once,-,CASSGGTEAKNIQYF,TGCGCCAGCAGCGGCGGGACTGAAGCCAAAAACATTCAGTACTTC
TRBV18,15,TRBJ1-1,-,-,CASSASRVQNTEAFF,TGTGCCAGCTCTGCCTCCAGGGTACAGAACACTGAAGCTTTCTTT
TRBV3-1/TRBV3-2,11,TRBJ1-2,-,-,CASSGRRRSTF,TGTGCCAGCAGCGGAAGACGGCGCTCCACCTTC
TRBV7-9,15,TRBJ1-2,-,-,CASSLASIFGGGYTF,TGTGCCAGCAGCTTAGCATCTATTTTCGGTGGGGGCTACACCTTC
TRBV7-9,10,TRBJ1-2,-,-,CASSSRQATF,TGTGCCAGCAGTAGCCGACAGGCCACCTTC
TRBV11-2,16,TRBJ1-3,-,-,CASSPTSGLTGNTIYF,TGTGCCAGCAGCCCCACCTCGGGCTTGACTGGAAACACCATATATTTT
TRBV7-6,15,TRBJ1-1,-,-,CASSSEPDLNTEAFF,TGTGCCAGCAGCTCCGAACCCGACCTGAACACTGAAGCTTTCTTT
TRBV5-8,18,TRBJ1-1,-,-,CASSTRPGRRSPNTEAFF,TGTGCCAGCAGCACAAGGCCGGGACGGCGCTCCCCGAACACTGAAGCTTTCTTT
TRBV19,15,TRBJ2-7,-,TRBD1,CASSIAGTGNYEQYF,TGTGCCAGTAGTATCGCCGGGACAGGAAACTACGAGCAGTACTTC
TRBV4-1,16,TRBJ1-1,-,TRBD1,CASSLPGGGAQTEAFF,TGCGCCAGCAGCCTCCCAGGGGGGGGCGCGCAGACTGAAGCTTTCTTT
TRBV4-2,17,TRBJ2-7,few,TRBD1,CASSQAPPGQGISEQYF,TGTGCCAGCAGCCAGGCTCCCCCGGGACAGGGAATCTCCGAGCAGTACTTC
TRBV11-2,14,TRBJ2-5,-,-,CASSSGTPQETQYF,TGTGCCAGCAGTTCGGGGACACCCCAAGAGACCCAGTACTTC
TRBV5-1,14,TRBJ2-5,-,-,CASSTGRSQETQYF,TGCGCCAGCAGCACGGGAAGGAGTCAAGAGACCCAGTACTTC
TRBV6-1,16,TRBJ1-3,-,-,CASSEYDRLSGNTIYF,TGTGCCAGCAGTGAATACGACAGGCTCTCTGGAAACACCATATATTTT
TRBV4-1,17,TRBJ2-1,-,TRBD2,CASSQNVAGGGYNEQFF,TGCGCCAGCAGCCAAAATGTAGCGGGGGGCGGTTACAATGAGCAGTTCTTC
TRBV16,16,TRBJ2-4,-,TRBD2,CASSPDSGGNRNIQYF,TGTGCCAGCAGCCCCGATAGCGGGGGGAATCGAAACATTCAGTACTTC
TRBV3-1/TRBV3-2,13,TRBJ1-2,-,TRBD1,CASSVTGEGGYTF,TGTGCCAGCAGCGTCACAGGGGAGGGGGGCTACACCTTC
TRBV3-1/TRBV3-2,19,TRBJ2-3,-,TRBD2,CASSHAGPGLAEITDTQYF,TGTGCCAGCAGCCACGCCGGCCCGGGACTAGCGGAGATCACAGATACGCAGTATTTT
TRBV6-5,15,TRBJ1-5,-,-,CASRVIVSSNQPQHF,TGTGCCAGCAGGGTAATCGTAAGCAGCAATCAGCCCCAGCATTTT
TRBV7-9,15,TRBJ1-1,-,TRBD1,CASSPVETGDTEAFF,TGTGCCAGCAGCCCAGTTGAGACAGGGGACACTGAAGCTTTCTTT
TRBV9,15,TRBJ2-1,-,TRBD1,CASSSWDSKQDEQFF,TGTGCCAGCAGCTCTTGGGACAGCAAGCAGGATGAGCAGTTCTTC
TRBV19,15,TRBJ2-3,-,TRBD1,CATRPGDRLTDTQYF,TGTGCCACCCGACCGGGGGACAGGCTCACAGATACGCAGTATTTT
TRBV6-7,13,TRBJ2-2,-,-,CASSFLDPGELFF,TGTGCCAGCAGTTTTTTAGATCCCGGGGAGCTGTTTTTT
TRBV6-2/TRBV6-3,12,TRBJ1-1,-,-,CASSANPPEAFF,TGTGCCAGCAGTGCGAACCCCCCTGAAGCTTTCTTT
TRBV3-1/TRBV3-2,18,TRBJ1-2,once,TRBD1,CASSQAPWTGANNYGYTF,TGTGCCAGCAGCCAAGCGCCCTGGACAGGGGCAAATAACTATGGCTACACCTTC
TRBV7-9,13,TRBJ1-1,-,-,CASSFQGNTEAFF,TGTGCCAGCAGCTTTCAGGGAAACACTGAAGCTTTCTTT
TRBV11-2,14,TRBJ2-7,once,TRBD2,CASSSGLAGYEQYF,TGTGCCAGCAGCTCGGGACTAGCGGGCTACGAGCAGTACTTC
TRBV27,14,TRBJ1-2,-,-,CASSLNGVKDGYTF,TGTGCCAGCAGTTTAAATGGGGTCAAGGATGGCTACACCTTC
TRBV7-3,15,TRBJ2-3,-,TRBD2,CASSPTSGGLDTQYF,TGTGCCAGCAGCCCGACTAGCGGGGGGTTAGATACGCAGTATTTT
TRBV27,14,TRBJ1-5,-,-,CASSPSSGNQPQHF,TGTGCCAGCAGTCCCTCATCGGGGAATCAGCCCCAGCATTTT